One sample yielded the 21 T cell receptor beta chains listed below, sequenced in a study of cytomegalovirus exposure and HLA in healthy donors. PCR involved 60 Vbeta and 13 Jbeta primers. TCRdb's copy holds only in-frame clones and misses some; the assay was immunoSEQ multiplex PCR. The table lists a few hundred thousand clones, about four fifths of them singletons, with roughly 3.1% in the top ten. The sample consisted of PBMCs. The receptors come from a man aged 25-40 years in good health and CMV-seronegative.

V usage is TRBV7-9 and J usage is TRBJ1-6; no firm D call. CDR3 length: 14 residues. V was trimmed by 2 bases and J by 6 bases, leaving 8 bases between them. Germline CDR1 SEHNR, CDR2 FQNEAQ (reference sequence). The CDR3 sequence: CASSLLAVNSPLHF. In nucleotides, the CDR3 is TGTGCCAGCAGCTTACTGGCAGTTAATTCACCCCTCCACTTT.

This sequence joins TRBV5-1 and TRBJ2-7, with TRBD2 matching 9 bases. Germline V gives CDR1 SGHRS, CDR2 YFSETQ. V gave up 4 bases and J gave up 0 bases; unmatched junction bases: 8. The CDR3 spans 16 residues. CDR3 bases: TGCGCCAGCAGCGAGGGGCTAGCGGGGAGCTCCTACGAGCAGTACTTC. Translated, it gives CASSEGLAGSSYEQYF. The full variable domain, rest sourced from reference TRBV5-1 and TRBJ2-7, is KAGVTQTPRYLIKTRGQQVTLSCSPISGHRSVSWYQQTPGQGLQFLFEYFSETQRNKGNFPGRFSGRQFSNSRSEMNVSTLELGDSALYLCASSEGLAGSSYEQYFGPGTRLTVT.

Concerning this clone: The sample has other DNA sequences that encode this CDR3 too. The V and J genes are TRBV5-1 and TRBJ2-7, with 8 bases aligning to TRBD2. Germline loops: CDR1 SGHRS, CDR2 YFSETQ. CDR3 length equals 14 residues. V shed 1 base, J shed 0 bases, and the junction held 0 bases outside the gene matches. This CDR3 is CASSLTSGSYEQYF. The CDR3 coding sequence is TGCGCCAGCAGCTTGACTAGCGGCTCCTACGAGCAGTACTTC.

The rearrangement joins TRBV7-3 to TRBJ2-2; TRBD1 aligns across 9 bases. Germline V gene data show CDR1 as SGHTA and CDR2 as FQGTGA. Trimming at V came to 5 bases and at J to 7 bases, leaving 8 bases not matched to a gene. The CDR3 has 15 amino acids. The CDR3 here is CASSQNRGRGGELFF. In DNA form, the CDR3 reads TGTGCCAGCAGCCAAAACAGGGGGCGAGGCGGGGAGCTGTTTTTT.

This chain connects TRBV4-3 to TRBJ2-7, with D possibly TRBD1 on 5 matching bases. CDR1 and CDR2 (germline): LGHNA, YSLEER. The CDR3 is 13 amino acids. V was trimmed by 2 bases and J by 1 base, leaving 6 bases between them. The CDR3 spells CASSQQGSYEQYF. CDR3 bases: TGCGCCAGCAGCCAACAGGGATCCTACGAGCAGTACTTC.

This clone has a handful of counts. In the same sample, other DNA sequences code for this CDR3. The chain has TRBV6-1 and TRBJ2-7; D might be TRBD1 (5 bases). V was shortened by 6 bases and J by 2 bases, with 17 bases between the two germline ends. This CDR3 is built from 15 residues. Germline loops: CDR1 MNHNS, CDR2 SASEGT. In DNA form, the CDR3 reads TGTGCCAGCAGGACTCTCCCTCAGGGTCCCTACGAGCAGTACTTC. Translating it yields CASRTLPQGPYEQYF.

The chain carries TRBV10-1 and TRBJ2-7, with 7 bases that match TRBD2. The germline gives CDR1 WNHNN, CDR2 SYGVQD (reference sequence). V lost 3 bases, J lost 8 bases, and 4 bases stayed unmatched. The CDR3 is 12 residues long. CDR3 sequence reads: CASSDSTSKQYF. The CDR3 DNA reads TGCGCCAGCAGTGACTCGACTAGCAAGCAGTACTTC.

This rearrangement joins TRBV5-1 to TRBJ2-3; D is unclear. V dropped 0 bases and J dropped 4 bases, with 6 bases sitting between them. This CDR3 comprises 13 residues. Germline lookup yields CDR1 SGHRS and CDR2 YFSETQ. The CDR3 sequence: CASSLAPSDTQYF. For the CDR3, the DNA is TGCGCCAGCAGCTTGGCCCCGTCAGATACGCAGTATTTT.

The V gene is TRBV28, the J gene TRBJ2-7; 10 positions match TRBD1. Germline CDR1 is MDHEN and CDR2 is SYDVKM. V shed 6 bases, J shed 4 bases, and the junction held 12 bases outside the gene matches. The CDR3 sequence is 16 residues long. In nucleotides, the CDR3 is TGTGCCAGCAGGACAGGGGGCACCCAGGGGGATTACGAGCAGTACTTC. The encoded protein is CASRTGGTQGDYEQYF.

J is TRBJ2-5 and V is TRBV10-3; D remains unclear. Germline V gene data show CDR1 as ENHRY and CDR2 as SYGVKD. This CDR3 contains 13 residues. With 0 bases removed from V and 6 bases from J, the gap between germline ends came to 8 bases. In DNA form, the CDR3 reads TGTGCCATCAGTGAGTCGACTCCGAAGACCCAGTACTTC. Its protein is CAISESTPKTQYF.

This rearrangement joins TRBV29-1 to TRBJ2-7; D is perhaps TRBD2 (5 bases). CDR1 and CDR2 from the germline V gene are SQVTM and ANQGSEA. The V end lost 7 bases, the J end lost 5 bases, and 18 bases lay between the germline ends. The CDR3 is 13 residues long. The CDR3 protein is CSARTASINEQYF. The CDR3 nucleotides read TGCAGCGCCAGGACTGCCTCAATAAACGAGCAGTACTTC.

The gene calls are TRBV7-8 and TRBJ1-2, with no clear D. V lost 6 bases and J 4 bases, leaving 9 bases between the germline ends. Germline CDR1 and CDR2: SGHVS and FQNEAQ. The CDR3 covers 12 residues. In nucleotides, the CDR3 is TGTGCCAGCAGTGGCAGAACCTATGGCTACACCTTC. Protein: CASSGRTYGYTF.

This sequence joins TRBV10-1 and TRBJ1-1; maybe TRBD1 (6 bases). V was trimmed by 6 bases and J by 1 base, leaving 12 bases between them. This CDR3 is built from 14 residues. Germline values: CDR1 WNHNN, CDR2 SYGVQD (reference sequence). CDR3 nucleotides: TGCGCCAGCAGCCGGGACATGACGAACACTGAAGCTTTCTTT. Protein sequence: CASSRDMTNTEAFF.

The chain links TRBV10-3 to TRBJ2-6; possibly TRBD1 for D (6 bases). V lost 0 bases, J lost 0 bases, and 21 bases lay in between. This CDR3 region has 21 residues. Germline loops: CDR1 ENHRY, CDR2 SYGVKD. CDR3 protein: CAISESKRQAPTGSGANVLTF. The CDR3 nucleotides are TGTGCCATCAGTGAGTCGAAACGACAGGCGCCGACAGGCTCTGGGGCCAACGTCCTGACTTTC.

The chain uses TRBV10-2 and TRBJ2-6; TRBD1 matches 11 bases. Germline loops: CDR1 WSHSY, CDR2 SAAADI. The V gene end was trimmed by 6 bases and the J gene end by 2 bases; junction bases not matched to a gene: 6. There are 17 residues in the CDR3. CDR3 loop: CASRAGTGGAGANVLTF. CDR3 in DNA: TGCGCCAGCAGAGCCGGGACAGGGGGGGCTGGGGCCAACGTCCTGACTTTC.

The genes are TRBV6-1 and TRBJ1-5; the D gene is possibly TRBD1 (6 bases). This CDR3 contains 15 residues. Germline V lookup: CDR1 MNHNS, CDR2 SASEGT. Trimming removed 2 bases from V and 2 bases from J, with 10 bases in between. CDR3 coding DNA: TGTGCCAGCAGTGAAACAGGGACGGGCAATCAGCCCCAGCATTTT. Protein sequence: CASSETGTGNQPQHF.

This clone appeared a few times. The chain uses TRBV27 and TRBJ1-4, with 9 bases lining up with TRBD1. Trimming removed 7 bases from V and 15 bases from J; junction bases left unmatched: 9. This CDR3 has 12 residues. Germline CDR1 reads MNHEY; CDR2 reads SMNVEV (reference sequence). CDR3 region: CASKGQGKSVFF. CDR3 bases: TGTGCCAGCAAGGGACAGGGAAAGTCGGTGTTTTTT.

V and J are TRBV2 and TRBJ2-1; 7 bases are a match to TRBD1. CDR1 SNHLY and CDR2 FYNNEI come from the germline V gene. This CDR3 has 14 residues. The V and J ends lost 6 bases and 6 bases, in that order; junction bases with no gene match: 8. The CDR3 coding sequence is TGTGCCAGCAGCAAGGACAGGAGGTCCAATGAGCAGTTCTTC. Translating gives CASSKDRRSNEQFF.

The gene calls are TRBV9 and TRBJ2-2; weak D call: TRBD2 (7 bases). The germline V and J ends were trimmed by 2 bases and 6 bases, with 17 bases remaining between them. CDR1 and CDR2 (germline): SGDLS, YYNGEE. The CDR3 spans 16 residues. This CDR3 reads CASSVGGAIFAGELFF. The CDR3 DNA sequence: TGTGCCAGCAGCGTTGGGGGGGCGATTTTCGCCGGGGAGCTGTTTTTT.

The chain recombines TRBV6-1 with TRBJ2-7; D perhaps matches TRBD2 (6 bases). There are 15 residues in the CDR3. The germline V gene has CDR1 MNHNS and CDR2 SASEGT. The V gene lost 9 bases and the J gene lost 6 bases, with 24 bases spanning the gap. The chain's CDR3 is CARPTPGTPTSEQYF. The CDR3, as DNA: TGTGCCAGGCCCACCCCGGGGACTCCAACCTCCGAGCAGTACTTC.

The chain combines TRBV7-9 with TRBJ2-1; D might be TRBD1 (6 bases). Germline CDR1 SEHNR, CDR2 FQNEAQ (reference sequence). The V and J ends lost 10 bases and 0 bases respectively, with 10 bases between them. This CDR3 is built from 13 residues. CDR3 in DNA: TGTGCCATGGAGGACAGCTCCTACAATGAGCAGTTCTTC. Encoded protein: CAMEDSSYNEQFF. Based on the CDR3 plus reference TRBV7-9 and TRBJ2-1, the full variable domain is DTGVSQNPRHKITKRGQNVTFRCDPISEHNRLYWYRQTLGQGPEFLTYFQNEAQLEKSRLLSDRFSAERPKGSFSTLEIQRTEQGDSAMYLCAMEDSSYNEQFFGPGTRLTVL.